A single TCR beta chain is shown here with its context. Antigen: not known. A CD45RA+ naive subset and a CD45RA-negative memory subset were split from CD4+ cells. As processed by the authors: ImmunoSEQ yielded junction-only sequences lacking quality scores, so filtering differed. Sequenced by immunoSEQ multiplex PCR; TCRdb stores in-frame clones only, minus some. Clonal size and the V and J genes are those of that table, whereas D and trimming came from the DNA. The sample has roughly 2,500,000 clones, 93% seen once. Germline lookup yields CDR1 SQVTM and CDR2 ANQGSEA. Germline trimming cut 2 bases from V and 5 bases from J; bases unmatched to any gene: 6. The CDR3 totals 14 residues. This entry belongs to a study of shared clonotypes between healthy human individuals. Findings of the study overall: Against clonotypes common to all four donors, non-shared ones had lower generation probabilities.

The clonotype comes from a man between 18 and 29 years old in good health. Some clones in this sample may be carry-over from other donors' samples. The chain has TRBV29-1 and TRBJ2-1; 7 bases fit TRBD1. The sample consisted of naive CD4+ T cells from PBMCs. Subset here: CD45RA+ positively selected. CDR3 DNA: TGCAGCGTTGAATCCGACAGGGTGGACAATGAGCAGTTCTTC. Protein: CSVESDRVDNEQFF.